This T cell receptor beta chain was sequenced in a study of CD8+ T cells in alopecia areata. About the study: The approximately 6-11-week-old female C3H/HeJ mice were given skin taken from approximately 6-13-month-old C3H/HeJ graft donors that had spontaneous alopecia. Whole-study findings and limits: Sequencing of scalp samples also captures resident alphabeta T cells of normal skin. Researchers reported that TCR sharing among patients proved less clear than in mice, possibly HLA-linked.

Notes on this clone: Its antigen is not known. Gene labels here are mouse ones. The sequence runs out 4 residues before the end of the CDR3; the remainder is reconstructed from the germline J gene.

Trimming left V 0 bases short and J 2 bases short, with 7 bases between. The CDR3 has 15 residues. Looked up from germline, CDR1 is NSQYPW and CDR2 is LRSPGD (reference sequence). The sequencing template was cDNA reverse transcribed from extracted RNA. The protocol was immunoSEQ multiplex PCR, while the TCRdb copy is restricted to in-frame clones and leaves out a portion. Listed for the sample are more than 250,000 clones, none seen a single time. Markers used for sorting pooled cutaneous lymph node cells were CD4, CD8alpha, NKG2D, NKG2ACE and others. The sequence was collected from a C3H/HeJ mouse with alopecia areata. This strain has MHC haplotype H2-k. V is TRBV1 and J is TRBJ2-2; no firm D call. The sample was CD4+ T cells sorted from a lymph node. Partial CDR3 DNA: TGCACCTGCAGTGCAGATCCAGTGAACACCGGG. This encodes CTCSADPVNTG. The whole CDR3 protein is CTCSADPVNTGQLYF.